Below are 17 T cell receptor beta chains sequenced from a single sample in a study of blood T cell repertoires in COVID-19. Sequencing used immunoSEQ multiplex PCR; TCRdb keeps in-frame clones, though not all of them. Of around 150,000 clones in the sample, around 85% were seen once. Sequencing was performed on PBMCs or T cells enriched from blood (not recorded which). These receptors all come from a middle-aged woman who had recovered from COVID-19.

In the case of this clone: The same CDR3 can be traced to other DNA sequences in this sample. V gene TRBV18 combines with J gene TRBJ1-1; TRBD1 agrees at 9 bases. After removal of 3 bases from V and 1 base from J, the junction contained 0 bases not matched to a gene. The CDR3 loop spans 14 amino acids. The V gene's germline CDR1 is KGHSH and CDR2 LQKENI. The CDR3 region has the DNA TGTGCCAGCTCACCGGGACAGGGGAACACTGAAGCTTTCTTT. Translated: CASSPGQGNTEAFF.

The V call is TRBV18, the J call TRBJ1-1; 7 positions match TRBD1. Germline V lookup: CDR1 KGHSH, CDR2 LQKENI. The CDR3 length is 15 residues. The J segment lost 1 base and the V segment lost 3 bases, leaving 5 bases of the junction unmatched. The CDR3: CASSPLGQTNTEAFF. The DNA of the CDR3 is TGTGCCAGCTCACCTCTGGGACAGACGAACACTGAAGCTTTCTTT.

The rearrangement uses TRBV7-2 and TRBJ1-2, with D uncertain. Deletions cut 3 bases from V and 4 bases from J, with 9 bases between. The germline V gene encodes CDR1 SGHTA and CDR2 FQGNSA. The CDR3 covers 13 residues. CDR3 nucleotides: TGTGCCAGCAGCTTGAGTAGCGGCTATGGCTACACCTTC. This gives the protein CASSLSSGYGYTF.

The chain links TRBV7-8 to TRBJ2-7; D is ambiguous. V shed 1 base and J shed 0 bases, with 7 bases lying between them. CDR1 SGHVS and CDR2 FQNEAQ come from the germline V gene. This CDR3 is built from 14 residues. This CDR3 reads CASSLGSPSYEQYF. In DNA, the CDR3 is TGTGCCAGCAGCTTAGGGAGCCCCTCCTACGAGCAGTACTTC.

This chain joins TRBV21-1 and TRBJ2-5; no DNA check was done on the table's D call, TRBD2. TRBV21-1 is a recognized pseudogene. The CDR3 length is 13 residues. The CDR3 sequence is CAGRTSGQETQYF. The CDR3 DNA reads as TGTGCCGGGAGGACTAGCGGGCAAGAGACCCAGTACTTC.

This clone has just one count. The genes are TRBV27 and TRBJ1-5; D call uncertain. V lost 10 bases to trimming and J lost 0 bases, with 16 bases between them. This CDR3 is 15 amino acids long. CDR1 is MNHEY and CDR2 is SMNVEV in the germline V gene (reference sequence). The CDR3 sequence: CATQAQAYSNQPQHF. The CDR3 DNA reads TGTGCCACCCAGGCGCAGGCCTATAGCAATCAGCCCCAGCATTTT.

The chain is built from TRBV10-2 and TRBJ1-2; D is undetermined. The length of the CDR3 is 12 residues. Trimming stripped 2 bases from V and 7 bases from J, with 8 bases between. Per germline, CDR1 WSHSY and CDR2 SAAADI. In nucleotides, the CDR3 is TGCGCCAGCAGTGAGACGTACTCTGGCTACACCTTC. It is translated as CASSETYSGYTF.

The CDR3 DNA reads TGTGCCAGCTCAAAGGTCGGACTAGCGGGGAACACCGGGGAGCTGTTTTTT. This encodes CASSKVGLAGNTGELFF. The chain joins TRBV18 to TRBJ2-2, with 11 nucleotides matching TRBD2. The germline V gene encodes CDR1 KGHSH and CDR2 LQKENI. The J segment lost 1 base and the V segment lost 5 bases, leaving 6 bases of the junction unmatched. This CDR3 is built from 17 residues.

The V and J genes are TRBV5-4 and TRBJ1-3; D uncertain. Germline V lookup: CDR1 SGHNT, CDR2 YYREEE (reference sequence). The V gene lost 4 bases and the J gene lost 3 bases, with 17 bases spanning the gap. The CDR3 contains 16 residues. The CDR3: CASSRGYLTGGNTIYF. For the CDR3, the DNA is TGTGCCAGCAGCCGAGGGTACTTGACGGGTGGAAACACCATATATTTT.

The rearrangement joins TRBV28 to TRBJ1-1, with 10 bases identical to TRBD1. This CDR3 is built from 17 residues. The junction had 7 bases not matched to a gene; V was cut back by 2 bases and J by 1 base. CDR1 and CDR2 from the germline V gene are MDHEN and SYDVKM. CDR3 amino acids: CASSLQGQGNRNTEAFF. In DNA form, the CDR3 reads TGTGCCAGCAGTTTACAGGGACAGGGGAATAGGAACACTGAAGCTTTCTTT.

The chain recombines TRBV10-1 with TRBJ1-1; TRBD1 might be the D (5 bases). The germline V gene encodes CDR1 WNHNN and CDR2 SYGVQD (reference sequence). V lost 3 bases and J lost 2, with 10 bases in between. The CDR3 length is 14 residues. DNA of the CDR3: TGCGCCAGCAGTGAATACAGGAAAAACACTGAAGCTTTCTTT. It encodes CASSEYRKNTEAFF.

The chain recombines TRBV19 with TRBJ2-2; the D is unclear. Germline CDR1 LNHDA, CDR2 SQIVND (reference sequence). The CDR3 extends over 12 amino acids. Trimming shortened V by 5 bases and J by 6 bases, and 7 bases separated the two germline ends. Here the CDR3 DNA reads TGTGCCAGTAGTGCCCCGGCCGGGGAGCTGTTTTTT. It specifies CASSAPAGELFF. Full variable domain (rest looked up from reference TRBV19 and TRBJ2-2): DGGITQSPKYLFRKEGQNVTLSCEQNLNHDAMYWYRQDPGQGLRLIYYSQIVNDFQKGDIAEGYSVSREKKESFPLTVTSAQKNPTAFYLCASSAPAGELFFGEGSRLTVL.

The chain recombines TRBV6-5 with TRBJ1-2; 8 nucleotides line up with TRBD1. V was pared by 6 bases and J by 6 bases, with 9 bases of the junction left unmatched. The CDR3 consists of 14 residues. Germline V gives CDR1 MNHEY, CDR2 SVGAGI. The CDR3 spells CASSDRGGGDGYTF. DNA for the CDR3: TGTGCCAGCAGCGACAGGGGCGGGGGTGATGGCTACACCTTC.

This clone was seen just once. The chain carries TRBV2 and TRBJ2-1; 7 bases agree with TRBD2. The V segment lost 4 bases and the J segment 8 bases; nucleotides outside the gene matches: 11. The CDR3 has 15 residues. CDR1 and CDR2 from the germline V gene are SNHLY and FYNNEI. CDR3 DNA sequence: TGTGCCAGCAGTGCCCAAAGTGGACTAGTCTATGAGCAGTTCTTC. It encodes CASSAQSGLVYEQFF. Full variable domain (missing parts from reference TRBV2 and TRBJ2-1): EPEVTQTPSHQVTQMGQEVILRCVPISNHLYFYWYRQILGQKVEFLVSFYNNEISEKSEIFDDQFSVERPDGSNFTLKIRSTKLEDSAMYFCASSAQSGLVYEQFFGPGTRLTVL.

The chain is built from TRBV3-1 (or the pseudogene TRBV3-2) and TRBJ2-5; 8 bases are a match to TRBD2. With 6 bases clipped from V and 1 base from J, the junction kept 4 bases outside the gene matches. The germline CDR1 and CDR2 sequences are LGHDT and YNNKEL (reference sequence). This CDR3 contains 14 residues. The CDR3 DNA sequence: TGTGCCAGCAGACGAACTAGCGGCCAAGAGACCCAGTACTTC. It yields the protein CASRRTSGQETQYF.

This clone was seen once. This rearrangement joins TRBV4-2 to TRBJ2-1; tentative D call: TRBD2 (6 bases). The CDR3 has 16 residues. Germline assignment: CDR1 LGHNA and CDR2 YNFKEQ. V lost 0 bases and J 7 bases, leaving 16 bases between the germline ends. The CDR3 DNA follows: TGTGCCAGCAGCCAAGAGAGACTAGGACCGAGGAATGAGCAGTTCTTC. It is translated as CASSQERLGPRNEQFF.

This clone was seen a single time. The J gene is TRBJ2-1, the V gene TRBV2; 8 bases line up with TRBD1. The CDR3 is 14 amino acids. The J segment lost 9 bases and the V segment lost 4 bases, leaving 8 bases of the junction unmatched. CDR1 is SNHLY and CDR2 is FYNNEI in the germline V gene. The CDR3, as DNA: TGTGCCAGCAGTGGGGAGACAGGGGTGGGTGAGCAGTTCTTC. Translated: CASSGETGVGEQFF.